This record looks at one TCR beta chain sequence and its context. This sample was taken from a study of blood T cell repertoires in COVID-19. Germline V lookup: CDR1 SGDLS, CDR2 YYNGEE. V lost 3 bases and J lost 6; bases outside the gene matches: 6. This CDR3 contains 16 residues. Assay used: immunoSEQ multiplex PCR; TCRdb lists only in-frame clones, some missing. This sample carries around 240,000 clones, roughly nine tenths of them seen once, and the ten largest clones take 1% to 1.5%. Residents of over 20 US areas, aged roughly 18 to 89 years, made up the participants. The origin of this receptor is a human donor in a cohort exposed to, infected with or recovered from COVID-19 (not recorded which). The donor label of this sample is uncertain. The V and J genes are TRBV9 and TRBJ1-4; TRBD1 matches 12 bases. The specimen sequenced was PBMCs or T cells enriched from blood (not recorded which). DNA for the CDR3: TGTGCCAGCAGCGCCCCCGGGACAGGGGGCGATGAAAAACTGTTTTTT. It is translated as CASSAPGTGGDEKLFF.